This record covers a single T cell receptor beta chain. The antigen it binds to is not known. Base qualities are not provided; no much larger clone lies one nucleotide away. This entry belongs to a study of shared clonotypes between healthy human individuals (dated by TCRdb to the early 2020s). Looking at the study overall: The cohort included three men and a couple of women between 18 and 49 years of age. For each donor, CD4 naive and CD4 memory were each given three plates, CD8 naive was given two plates, and CD8 memory was given one plate. To estimate repertoire size and how much clonotype sharing occurs between individuals, the study deeply sequenced the blood TCR repertoires of roughly 5 healthy adults. To increase sequencing depth and limit assay-specific biases, TCR repertoire library preparation and sequencing were carried out by different laboratories using diverse techniques. Between about 0.8 and 9.5 billion PBMCs per donor were obtained by leukapheresis.

V drops 6 bases and J drops 2 bases, leaving 8 bases in between. In the germline V gene, CDR1 corresponds to LGHNT and CDR2 to FRNRAP. The CDR3, cysteine through phenylalanine, is 12 amino acids long. Of all the DNA, just the CDR3 is kept, 36 bases in frame from base 1. Using the deep immunoSEQ assay, multiplex PCR amplified TCR CDR3 regions from genomic DNA. Extracted genomic DNA from each cell subset was spread evenly across all wells of several immunoSEQ 96-well plates, with each plate serving as a replicate. For sorted subsets, 150 to 200 ng genomic DNA, equal to tens of thousands of T cell genomes, was loaded into each replicate PCR. Purified libraries were measured with a Qubit 3.0 fluorometer, size-checked on a Bioanalyzer 2100, and measured again with the KAPA Library Quantification kit. Every immunoSEQ 96-well plate was sequenced on a separate single-read 150-cycle Illumina NextSeq 550 flow cell. In the source study's methods: Because the immunoSEQ output included only junctional sequences and no quality scores, the filtering could not be the same as the filtering used for full-length reads. To assign V/J genes and CDR3, sequences were annotated using PyIR, a Python wrapper for IgBLAST v1.9, with IMGT germline references. Reads were removed for weak V/J assignments (E-value above 1e-6), missing CDR3, stop codons, out-of-frame junctions, or ambiguous translated residues. V3J clonotypes were defined as sequences sharing the same inferred V gene, J gene, and CDR3 amino acid sequence. Percentage overlap between repertoires was computed as shared unique clonotypes divided by the size of the smaller repertoire. Richness of each repertoire was evaluated using RTK rarefaction, the Chao1 estimator, and Recon v2.1 estimates of unobserved clonotypes. Generation probabilities for all TCRbeta clonotypes obtained by the gDNA method from four donors were computed using OLGA. In TCRdb, the immuneACCESS table is reduced to in-frame sequences with V and J assigned. These tables do not hold every clone; where another copy was compared, an unresolved V gene accounts for under half, and the others remain unexplained. Clone size and V and J calls were adopted from that table, with D and trimming inferred from the DNA. This sample gives 1 million to 1.2 million clones in total; 70% to 80% of them show up just once. 0.89% of the sample goes to the ten largest clones.

The donors were healthy, HIV-negative adults with no recently reported acute infections or vaccinations. Every donor was a Caucasian adult living in Nashville, Tennessee, USA. CD4+ T cells were enriched by magnetic negative selection, after which naive cells were positively selected on CD45RA and the negative fraction was taken as the memory subset. Blood was collected by leukapheresis, and PBMCs were isolated by Ficoll-Histopaque density gradient centrifugation and then cryopreserved in liquid nitrogen vapor phase. Analytical flow cytometry was used to check the purity and quantity of every magnetically sorted T cell population. Genomic DNA was isolated from each sorted fraction and quantified by UV absorbance on a Nanodrop 2000c. What the authors observed across the whole study: Compared with non-shared clonotypes, clonotypes shared by all four sorted-subset donors had higher generation probabilities. Approximately 5% of naive CD4, roughly 3.6% of naive CD8, around 2.3% of memory CD4, and 0.4% of memory CD8 clonotypes were shared across a few donors. Incomplete sequencing was indicated by rarefaction of sorted-subset datasets, despite the large sequencing depth. The small number of donors limited the genetic and exposure-history diversity represented. Sampling was restricted to blood, and TCR repertoires in tissue are likely to differ from TCR repertoires in blood. Pairwise subsampling led to the expectation that sequencing depth would affect the degree of clonotype sharing among donors. Naive subsets generally had larger estimated clonotype richness than memory subsets.

Specimen: memory CD4+ T cells from PBMCs. Taken with the paper, the label for cell subset or site translates to: CD45RA-negative fraction. The sequence came from a man between 18 and 29 years old in good health. Some clones in this sample may be carry-over from other donors' samples. Here the chain combines TRBV12-5 and TRBJ2-7; no confident D gene assignment can be made. The DNA sequence is given as TGTGCTAGTGGCATTGATACCTACGAGCAGTACTTC. Its protein product is CASGIDTYEQYF.